Below, 32 T cell receptor beta chains from the same sample are listed, as sequenced in a study of T cell responses to AZD1222 COVID-19 vaccine. Sequenced by immunoSEQ multiplex PCR; TCRdb stores in-frame clones only, minus some. The sample shows about 140,000 clones, roughly 88% of them seen only once. Sequencing was performed on peripheral blood, taken on day 0 of AZD1222 vaccination. Receptors originate from an adult in good health.

J is TRBJ1-4 and V is TRBV30; D remains ambiguous. Germline V gene data show CDR1 as GTSNPN and CDR2 as SVGIG (reference sequence). Trimming cost V 1 base and J 6 bases, with 6 bases left between them. This CDR3 has 12 residues. The CDR3 DNA reads as TGTGCCTGGAGTGGTATGGATGAAAAACTGTTTTTT. Translating gives CAWSGMDEKLFF.

The V gene is TRBV19, the J gene TRBJ1-4; 8 nucleotides agree with TRBD1. Germline values: CDR1 LNHDA, CDR2 SQIVND (reference sequence). With V trimmed by 3 bases and J by 8 bases, 5 bases remained unmatched. This CDR3 comprises 14 residues. CDR3 nucleotide sequence: TGTGCCAGTAGTATCGACAGGGGAACAGAAAAACTGTTTTTT. It codes for CASSIDRGTEKLFF. Full variable domain (missing parts from reference TRBV19 and TRBJ1-4): DGGITQSPKYLFRKEGQNVTLSCEQNLNHDAMYWYRQDPGQGLRLIYYSQIVNDFQKGDIAEGYSVSREKKESFPLTVTSAQKNPTAFYLCASSIDRGTEKLFFGSGTQLSVL.

The CDR3 is CASSEETGSASEQYF. CDR3 sequence (DNA): TGTGCCAGCAGTGAGGAGACAGGGTCGGCTTCCGAGCAGTACTTC. The rearrangement uses TRBV6-1 and TRBJ2-7; the match to TRBD1 covers 7 bases. V dropped 3 bases and J dropped 6; count of bases not matched to a gene: 11. Germline assignment: CDR1 MNHNS and CDR2 SASEGT. The CDR3 spans 15 residues.

This chain joins TRBV24-1 and TRBJ2-5, with 8 bases identical to TRBD1. The V and J ends lost 3 bases and 5 bases, in that order; junction bases with no gene match: 4. CDR3 length: 14 amino acids. CDR1 is KGHDR, CDR2 SFDVKD, per germline. The CDR3 nucleotides read TGTGCCACCAGTGATGGGACAGGACCCGAGACCCAGTACTTC. Its translation: CATSDGTGPETQYF.

The V call is TRBV4-3, the J call TRBJ1-4; no firm D call. Germline values: CDR1 LGHNA, CDR2 YSLEER. The CDR3 consists of 14 residues. V lost 5 bases to trimming and J lost 5 bases, with 12 bases between them. CDR3 residues: CASSDGVHNEKLFF. The CDR3 nucleotides read TGCGCCAGCAGCGACGGGGTTCACAATGAAAAACTGTTTTTT.

This rearrangement joins TRBV6-4 to TRBJ2-1; 12 bases agree with TRBD2. The CDR3 spans 15 residues. V was clipped by 4 bases and J by 6 bases; unmatched bases: 4. Per the germline V gene, CDR1 is MRHNA and CDR2 is SNTAGT. The CDR3: CASSAASGRANEQFF. CDR3 sequence (DNA): TGTGCCAGCAGTGCCGCTAGCGGGAGGGCCAATGAGCAGTTCTTC.

The rearrangement links TRBV2 to TRBJ2-1, with 9 bases lining up with TRBD2. This CDR3 is 15 amino acids long. Germline-derived CDR1 and CDR2 are SNHLY and FYNNEI. Germline trimming cut 8 bases from V and 7 bases from J; bases unmatched to any gene: 12. The CDR3 spells CASVKSLAGNNEQFF. For the CDR3, the DNA is TGTGCCAGCGTAAAGTCGCTAGCGGGAAATAATGAGCAGTTCTTC.

In this sample, this clone turned up a few times. The chain uses TRBV19 and TRBJ2-2, with D possibly being TRBD1 (6 bases). Germline-derived CDR1 and CDR2 are LNHDA and SQIVND (reference sequence). The CDR3 covers 15 residues. Trimming removed 6 bases from V and 5 bases from J, with 16 bases in between. The CDR3 protein is CASRGPQGWTGELFF. The CDR3 region has the DNA TGTGCCAGTAGGGGACCACAGGGATGGACCGGGGAGCTGTTTTTT.

Here the CDR3 DNA reads TGTGCCAGCAGTGAAAGCTTAGAGTCGGGGACCCAGTACTTC. Amino acid sequence: CASSESLESGTQYF. The rearrangement uses TRBV6-4 and TRBJ2-5; the D is unclear. The V end was cut by 3 bases, the J end by 7 bases, with 15 bases between. The CDR3 has 14 residues. Germline V gene data show CDR1 as MRHNA and CDR2 as SNTAGT.

The chain uses TRBV9 and TRBJ1-1; TRBD1 is a possible D gene (6 bases). Germline CDR1 and CDR2: SGDLS and YYNGEE. The CDR3 is 15 amino acids. With 0 bases removed from V and 4 bases from J, the gap between germline ends came to 13 bases. The CDR3 here is CASSVGAARGTEAFF. CDR3 DNA: TGTGCCAGCAGCGTAGGGGCGGCCAGGGGCACTGAAGCTTTCTTT.

The rearrangement uses TRBV6-1 and TRBJ1-5; D ambiguous. Trimming took 3 bases from V and 4 from J, leaving 10 bases between them. The CDR3 runs to 14 residues. Germline V gene sequence: CDR1 MNHNS, CDR2 SASEGT. In DNA, the CDR3 is TGTGCCAGCAGTGATTCCCGCTTTAATCAGCCCCAGCATTTT. Its protein is CASSDSRFNQPQHF.

The rearrangement links TRBV25-1 to TRBJ1-2; 11 bases are a match to TRBD1. V shed 6 bases, J shed 4 bases, and the junction held 4 bases outside the gene matches. The CDR3 length is 14 residues. From germline, CDR1 is MGHDK and CDR2 SYGVNS. DNA for the CDR3: TGTGCCAGCAGGGGGACAGGGGGACTCTATGGCTACACCTTC. Protein: CASRGTGGLYGYTF.

The sample holds a few counts of this clone. This chain uses TRBV28 with TRBJ1-1; the D gene is possibly TRBD1 (5 bases). V was clipped by 10 bases and J by 10 bases, with 16 bases between them. The CDR3 covers 11 residues. In germline, CDR1 is MDHEN, CDR2 SYDVKM. CDR3 sequence (DNA): TGTGCCACCCTGAGGGCAGGGTCAGCTTTCTTT. Its translation: CATLRAGSAFF.

J is TRBJ2-1 and V is TRBV6-2 or TRBV6-3; D is possibly TRBD2 (6 bases). Germline CDR1 and CDR2: MNHEY and SVGEGT. V was cut by 6 bases and J by 3 bases, with 15 bases left in between. This CDR3 is 15 amino acids long. CDR3 amino acids: CASSPGLAIYNEQFF. The CDR3 nucleotides read TGTGCCAGCAGCCCGGGGCTAGCGATCTACAATGAGCAGTTCTTC.

This rearrangement joins TRBV30 to TRBJ2-2, with 14 bases identical to TRBD2. CDR1 GTSNPN and CDR2 SVGIG come from the germline V gene (reference sequence). CDR3 length equals 15 residues. V lost 1 base to trimming and J lost 7 bases; unmatched junction nucleotides: 2. The CDR3 is CAWSGLAGGGGELFF. The CDR3 DNA reads TGTGCCTGGAGTGGACTAGCGGGAGGGGGCGGGGAGCTGTTTTTT.

The chain joins TRBV11-2 to TRBJ2-7; D is unresolved. Germline-derived CDR1 and CDR2 are SGHAT and FQNNGV. V was pared by 1 base and J by 3 bases, with 7 bases between. CDR3 size: 13 residues. CDR3 residues: CASSLASDYEQYF. In nucleotides, the CDR3 is TGTGCCAGCAGCTTAGCCAGCGACTACGAGCAGTACTTC.

This rearrangement joins TRBV7-9 to TRBJ1-6; no clear D. Germline V CDR1 and CDR2: SEHNR, FQNEAQ (reference sequence). The CDR3 has 14 amino acids. With 2 bases removed from V and 9 bases from J, the gap between germline ends came to 11 bases. CDR3 in DNA: TGTGCCAGCAGCTTACTGGGGATTACTTCACCCCTCCACTTT. It specifies CASSLLGITSPLHF.

This sequence joins TRBV5-5 and TRBJ2-5, with a possible D match to TRBD1 (5 bases). The CDR3 length is 14 residues. Germline V gives CDR1 SGHKS, CDR2 YYEKEE (reference sequence). V was trimmed by 0 bases and J by 1 base, leaving 7 bases between them. The CDR3 sequence is CASSLGGLQETQYF. CDR3 sequence (DNA): TGTGCCAGCAGCTTGGGGGGCCTCCAAGAGACCCAGTACTTC.

The rearrangement links TRBV20-1 to TRBJ2-1; D perhaps matches TRBD2 (5 bases). The CDR3 totals 11 residues. V was pared by 6 bases and J by 9 bases, with 12 bases between. From germline, CDR1 is DFQATT and CDR2 SNEGSKA (reference sequence). CDR3 DNA: TGCAGTGCGAGGGTCGGGCTTGAGCAGTTCTTC. As protein: CSARVGLEQFF.

The chain joins TRBV5-4 to TRBJ1-6; D not resolved. V was cut by 9 bases and J by 0 bases, with 19 bases left in between. CDR3 length: 17 residues. Germline values: CDR1 SGHNT, CDR2 YYREEE (reference sequence). CDR3: CATSPRTKSSYNSPLHF. The CDR3 DNA sequence: TGTGCCACTTCTCCCAGGACGAAGAGCTCCTATAATTCACCCCTCCACTTT.

V is TRBV4-3 and J is TRBJ1-2, with 9 bases aligning to TRBD1. This CDR3 is 14 amino acids long. CDR1 is LGHNA, CDR2 YSLEER, per germline. J gave up 8 bases and V 5 bases, and 9 bases lay outside the gene matches. The CDR3 is CASSDLQGARGYTF. CDR3 DNA: TGCGCCAGCAGCGACCTACAGGGGGCACGGGGCTACACCTTC.

This chain uses TRBV24-1 with TRBJ1-4; 8 bases are shared with TRBD1. V lost 3 bases and J lost 7; bases outside the gene matches: 6. The CDR3 is 15 amino acids. CDR1 KGHDR and CDR2 SFDVKD come from the germline V gene. CDR3 region: CATSDRTGWGEKLFF. CDR3 nucleotides: TGTGCCACCAGTGATCGGACAGGGTGGGGTGAAAAACTGTTTTTT.

CDR3 DNA sequence: TGTGCCAGCAGCTTAGCGTCGAGGGTCTTAAACTATGGCTACACCTTC. Translation gives CASSLASRVLNYGYTF. The V and J genes are TRBV7-9 and TRBJ1-2; D remains ambiguous. The CDR3 loop spans 16 amino acids. CDR1 and CDR2 (germline): SEHNR, FQNEAQ (reference sequence). The V and J ends lost 0 bases and 2 bases respectively, with 13 bases between them.

The V gene is TRBV5-1, the J gene TRBJ2-7, with D hard to call. The CDR3 runs to 13 residues. V was shortened by 0 bases and J by 6 bases, with 10 bases between the two germline ends. CDR1 is SGHRS, CDR2 YFSETQ, per germline. The CDR3 reads CASSLALSPEQYF. CDR3 nucleotide sequence: TGCGCCAGCAGCTTGGCTTTAAGTCCCGAGCAGTACTTC. Supplemented by reference TRBV5-1 and TRBJ2-7, the full variable domain reads KAGVTQTPRYLIKTRGQQVTLSCSPISGHRSVSWYQQTPGQGLQFLFEYFSETQRNKGNFPGRFSGRQFSNSRSEMNVSTLELGDSALYLCASSLALSPEQYFGPGTRLTVT.

This chain connects TRBV6-5 to TRBJ2-2; a weak D match, TRBD1 (6 bases). The CDR3 is 15 amino acids. Germline V gene data show CDR1 as MNHEY and CDR2 as SVGAGI. The germline V and J ends were trimmed by 8 bases and 0 bases, with 13 bases remaining between them. CDR3 sequence reads: CASGSGVSNTGELFF. The CDR3 DNA sequence: TGTGCCAGCGGCTCAGGGGTGTCGAACACCGGGGAGCTGTTTTTT.

The chain employs TRBV5-6 and TRBJ2-7; no definite D call. The CDR3 is 15 amino acids. V was clipped by 4 bases and J by 2 bases, with 16 bases between them. Germline-derived CDR1 and CDR2 are SGHDT and YYEEEE. CDR3 loop: CASSPVGRGTYEQYF. In DNA form, the CDR3 reads TGTGCCAGCAGCCCCGTGGGCAGAGGAACCTACGAGCAGTACTTC.

The gene calls are TRBV10-3 and TRBJ2-7; TRBD2 aligns across 12 bases. The length of the CDR3 is 15 residues. With V trimmed by 2 bases and J by 2 bases, 1 base remained unmatched. Per the germline V gene, CDR1 is ENHRY and CDR2 is SYGVKD. Here the CDR3 DNA reads TGTGCCATCAGTGAGGCTAGCGGGAGGGCCTACGAGCAGTACTTC. This sequence encodes CAISEASGRAYEQYF.

This rearrangement joins TRBV27 to TRBJ1-2; the D gene is possibly TRBD1 (5 bases). The CDR3 is 15 residues long. Trimming took off 2 bases at V and 4 bases at J, with 14 bases between the two ends. Per the germline V gene, CDR1 is MNHEY and CDR2 is SMNVEV (reference sequence). The CDR3 sequence is CASSLLGNRTYGYTF. DNA of the CDR3: TGTGCCAGCAGTTTACTGGGAAACAGGACCTATGGCTACACCTTC.

CDR3 amino acids: CASSAGTDYGYTF. In DNA, the CDR3 is TGTGCCAGCTCAGCTGGGACAGATTATGGCTACACCTTC. The chain combines TRBV18 with TRBJ1-2; 7 positions match TRBD1. The CDR3 totals 13 residues. Unmatched junction bases numbered 5, after V lost 5 bases and J lost 5 bases. The germline V gene encodes CDR1 KGHSH and CDR2 LQKENI.

This chain uses TRBV28 with TRBJ1-5, with D possibly being TRBD1 (5 bases). V dropped 6 bases and J dropped 9 bases, with 21 bases sitting between them. This CDR3 is built from 15 residues. CDR1 MDHEN and CDR2 SYDVKM come from the germline V gene. The CDR3 reads CASRDPRRGPRPQHF. As DNA, the CDR3 is TGTGCCAGCAGGGACCCGCGGAGGGGACCACGGCCCCAGCATTTT.

This chain joins TRBV12-3 or TRBV12-4 and TRBJ2-5; unclear D gene. Trimming stripped 6 bases from V and 2 bases from J, with 10 bases between. CDR3 length equals 13 residues. CDR3 region: CASRPGPQETQYF. The CDR3 DNA is TGTGCCAGCAGGCCCGGGCCTCAAGAGACCCAGTACTTC.

This chain links TRBV5-1 with TRBJ1-2, with D unresolved. CDR3 length equals 13 residues. Germline values: CDR1 SGHRS, CDR2 YFSETQ. Trimming removed 2 bases at V and 5 bases at J, with 10 bases between. The CDR3 sequence is CASSFDPGYGYTF. CDR3 sequence (DNA): TGCGCCAGCAGCTTCGATCCGGGATATGGCTACACCTTC.